Below, 6 T cell receptor beta chains from the same sample are listed, as sequenced in a study of blood T cell repertoires in COVID-19. Only in-frame clones appear in the TCRdb table, and some are missing; sequencing was by immunoSEQ multiplex PCR. The table has about 320,000 clones, around 88% seen once. Sample: peripheral blood. Source of these receptors: a woman in her 50s with acute or convalescent COVID-19.

J is TRBJ1-3 and V is TRBV7-9, with 8 bases matching TRBD1. This CDR3 contains 16 residues. After removal of 5 bases from V and 4 bases from J, the junction contained 10 bases not matched to a gene. Germline V gene sequence: CDR1 SEHNR, CDR2 FQNEAQ (reference sequence). CDR3 coding DNA: TGTGCCAGCAGCCTGGACAGGGCGAGTCCCGGAAACACCATATATTTT. It yields the protein CASSLDRASPGNTIYF.

The chain links TRBV4-3 to TRBJ1-5, with D unclear. Looked up from germline, CDR1 is LGHNA and CDR2 is YSLEER. The ends were cut back, 0 bases at V and 2 bases at J, with 8 bases in the middle. The CDR3 loop spans 15 amino acids. CDR3 in DNA: TGCGCCAGCAGCCAAGACCCCTCGGGCAATCAGCCCCAGCATTTT. Translation: CASSQDPSGNQPQHF.

This clone occurred a few times. V gene TRBV29-1 combines with J gene TRBJ2-7; 7 nucleotides line up with TRBD1. The CDR3 is 15 amino acids. Germline V gene data show CDR1 as SQVTM and CDR2 as ANQGSEA. With V trimmed by 5 bases and J by 5 bases, 15 bases remained unmatched. The CDR3 sequence: CSVRKTGIGFDEQYF. Written as DNA, the CDR3 is TGCAGCGTTCGTAAGACAGGGATCGGGTTCGACGAGCAGTACTTC.

The chain employs TRBV11-2 and TRBJ2-7; maybe TRBD2 (5 bases). V lost 3 bases, J lost 6 bases, and 21 bases lay in between. Germline CDR1 SGHAT, CDR2 FQNNGV. The CDR3 contains 16 residues. CDR3 nucleotide sequence: TGTGCCAGCAGCTTTAACATAGTACCTCAAGGAGGCGAGCAGTACTTC. Translating gives CASSFNIVPQGGEQYF.

This clone has only a few counts. V gene TRBV7-9 combines with J gene TRBJ1-2; D ambiguous. Germline V gene lookup returns CDR1 SEHNR and CDR2 FQNEAQ (reference sequence). V was clipped by 7 bases and J by 2 bases, with 20 bases between them. This CDR3 region has 16 residues. In nucleotides, the CDR3 is TGTGCCAGCACCGAGAGTCAGGCAAACTCAAACTATGGCTACACCTTC. This encodes CASTESQANSNYGYTF.

This clone was seen just once. The chain has TRBV7-8 and TRBJ2-7; 8 bases match TRBD2. Germline assignment: CDR1 SGHVS and CDR2 FQNEAQ. J lost 6 bases, V lost 1 base, and 8 bases had no gene match. The CDR3 has 15 amino acids. CDR3 residues: CASSLVPGRALEQYF. In nucleotides, the CDR3 is TGTGCCAGCAGCTTAGTCCCCGGGAGGGCTCTCGAGCAGTACTTC. Complete variable domain (other parts from reference TRBV7-8 and TRBJ2-7): GAGVSQSPRYKVAKRGQDVALRCDPISGHVSLFWYQQALGQGPEFLTYFQNEAQLDKSGLPSDRFFAERPEGSVSTLKIQRTQQEDSAVYLCASSLVPGRALEQYFGPGTRLTVT.